The rows below give T cell receptor beta chains drawn from one sample of a study of blood T cell repertoires in COVID-19. Generated by immunoSEQ multiplex PCR, the TCRdb table keeps only in-frame clones and is missing some. The sample lists more than 200,000 clones, about 88% occurring once. Sequences were obtained from peripheral blood. The receptors derive from a woman aged 55 to 70 with acute or convalescent COVID-19. The CDR3 runs from the conserved cysteine through the conserved F or W. D genes are given only for firm matches. For some rows the clone size is stated as once, few or many, or as a class when expanded; others skip it.

TRBD2,TRBJ2-7,TRBV6-5,NA,TGTGCCAGCAACCTAGCGGGGGGTCCCGAGCAGTACTTC,CASNLAGGPEQYF
TRBD1,TRBJ2-7,TRBV5-4,NA,TGTGCCAGCAGCTTGGGAGGACCCTGGGACAGGGGGAGAAACGAGCAGTACTTC,CASSLGGPWDRGRNEQYF
TRBD1,TRBJ2-7,TRBV18,once,TGTGCCAGCTCACACCCCGGGACAGGGGCCTACGAGCAGTACTTC,CASSHPGTGAYEQYF
TRBD2,TRBJ2-7,TRBV10-3,NA,TGTGCCACCAGTGGGGGGGAGACCCCCTACGAGCAGTACTTC,CATSGGETPYEQYF
TRBD2,TRBJ2-3,TRBV30,NA,TGTGCCTGGAGTGTACTCGGTGGGAGGGCCGTAGATACGCAGTATTTT,CAWSVLGGRAVDTQYF
NA,TRBJ2-5,TRBV5-1,NA,TGCGCCAGCAGCTTGGATGGGAGAATACAAGAGACCCAGTACTTC,CASSLDGRIQETQYF
NA,TRBJ2-5,TRBV2,NA,TGTGCCAGCCGGGACATCCTAAGCTACCAGTACCAAGAGACCCAGTACTTC,CASRDILSYQYQETQYF
TRBD2,TRBJ2-7,TRBV4-3,NA,TGCGCCAGCAGCCTTGGGACTAGCGTATACTACGAGCAGTACTTC,CASSLGTSVYYEQYF
NA,TRBJ1-4,TRBV5-4,NA,TGTGCCAGCAGCTTGTTTGGGGGCGGACGGGAAAAACTGTTTTTT,CASSLFGGGREKLFF
TRBD1,TRBJ2-7,TRBV9,NA,TGTGCCAGCAGCGACCACCGGGACAGCCAAGAGCAGTACTTC,CASSDHRDSQEQYF
TRBD1,TRBJ2-7,TRBV30,few,TGTGCCTGGAGTTCGAAGGGGTCAGGGGGCTACGAGCAGTACTTC,CAWSSKGSGGYEQYF
TRBD1,TRBJ1-6,TRBV4-2,NA,TGTGCCAGCAGCCTGGGACAGGATAATTCACCCCTCCACTTT,CASSLGQDNSPLHF
NA,TRBJ1-2,TRBV3-1/TRBV3-2,NA,TGTGCCAGCAGCCCAGCTAACTATGGCTACACCTTC,CASSPANYGYTF
NA,TRBJ2-3,TRBV15,NA,TGTGCCACGGGGGGGCGCACCCGCACAGATACGCAGTATTTT,CATGGRTRTDTQYF
NA,TRBJ1-4,TRBV12-3/TRBV12-4,NA,TGTGCCAGCAGTCTTGAAAAACTGTTTTTT,CASSLEKLFF
TRBD1,TRBJ1-2,TRBV6-2/TRBV6-3,NA,TGTGCCAGCAGTATACAGGGGGCCGGAGGAGGCTACACCTTC,CASSIQGAGGGYTF
TRBD1,TRBJ2-5,TRBV4-1,NA,TGCGCCAGCAGCCAGACAGGGTCCGGGGAGACCCAGTACTTC,CASSQTGSGETQYF
NA,TRBJ2-2,TRBV11-3,NA,TGTGCCAGCAGCTTAGATCGCCGGGGGGAGCTGTTTTTT,CASSLDRRGELFF
NA,TRBJ1-6,TRBV11-2,NA,TGTGCCAGCAGCGCAAATGAGGGAAAGACATCACCCCTCCACTTT,CASSANEGKTSPLHF
NA,TRBJ2-3,TRBV28,once,TGTGCCAGCAGTACCCAGGGGATGGAGACGCAGTATTTT,CASSTQGMETQYF
TRBD1,TRBJ1-6,TRBV28,NA,TGTGCCAGCAGATTTGAACAGGGGATCTACTCCTATAATTCACCCCTCCACTTT,CASRFEQGIYSYNSPLHF
NA,TRBJ1-2,TRBV5-1,NA,TGCGCCAGCAGCTTGGGGACCGACAGCTATGGCTACACCTTC,CASSLGTDSYGYTF
TRBD2,TRBJ2-7,TRBV28,NA,TGTGCCAGCAGTCAAGGACTAGCGGGGTACGAGCAGTACTTC,CASSQGLAGYEQYF
NA,TRBJ2-4,TRBV6-1,NA,TGTGCCAGCAGTGAGCAGGGGGCCAAAAACATTCAGTACTTC,CASSEQGAKNIQYF
NA,TRBJ1-1,TRBV30,NA,TGTGCCTGGAGATTCCCCCCAGGCCAGGGGACTGAAGCTTTCTTT,CAWRFPPGQGTEAFF
NA,TRBJ1-5,TRBV19,NA,TGTGCCAGTAGTATAGAGGCAGGGAATCAGCCCCAGCATTTT,CASSIEAGNQPQHF
NA,TRBJ1-5,TRBV6-1,NA,TGTGCCAGCAGTGAACGGGCCCCGTGGGGCCAGCCCCAGCATTTT,CASSERAPWGQPQHF
NA,TRBJ1-5,TRBV7-9,NA,TGTGCCAGCAGCTTTGAGGGGGTGAGTCAGCCCCAGCATTTT,CASSFEGVSQPQHF
TRBD1,TRBJ1-3,TRBV20-1,NA,TGCAGTGCTAGTTACAGGGGATCGACTGGAAACACCATATATTTT,CSASYRGSTGNTIYF
NA,TRBJ2-6,TRBV6-2/TRBV6-3,NA,TGTGCCAGCAGCGGGACATCCTACTCTGGGGCCAACGTCCTGACTTTC,CASSGTSYSGANVLTF
NA,TRBJ1-1,TRBV18,NA,TGTGCCAGCTCACCAGGAAGTGGGGGGAGCACTGAAGCTTTCTTT,CASSPGSGGSTEAFF
NA,TRBJ2-7,TRBV11-3,NA,TGTGCCAGCAGCTTAGATGGGGGACTTGTTCGGGAGACCTACGAGCAGTACTTC,CASSLDGGLVRETYEQYF
NA,TRBJ1-5,TRBV21-1,NA,TGTGCCAGCAGCCCCACTGGGGACAGGGGGTTTCAGCCCCAGCATTTT,CASSPTGDRGFQPQHF
NA,TRBJ1-1,TRBV7-8,NA,TGTGCCAGCAGCGAGTATATGAACACTGAAGCTTTCTTT,CASSEYMNTEAFF
TRBD2,TRBJ2-2,TRBV20-1,once,TGCAGTGCTAGTCATAGCGGGAAAACCGGGGAGCTGTTTTTT,CSASHSGKTGELFF
TRBD1,TRBJ1-4,TRBV28,NA,TGTGCCAGCAGTTTGACACAGGGGGCAAGGGAAAAACTGTTTTTT,CASSLTQGAREKLFF
NA,TRBJ1-2,TRBV15,few,TGTGCCACCAGCCTCCGCGTCACAGATGGCTACACCTTC,CATSLRVTDGYTF
TRBD2,TRBJ2-3,TRBV5-1,NA,TGCGCCAGCAGATTCCTAGCGGGGGGCACAGATACGCAGTATTTT,CASRFLAGGTDTQYF